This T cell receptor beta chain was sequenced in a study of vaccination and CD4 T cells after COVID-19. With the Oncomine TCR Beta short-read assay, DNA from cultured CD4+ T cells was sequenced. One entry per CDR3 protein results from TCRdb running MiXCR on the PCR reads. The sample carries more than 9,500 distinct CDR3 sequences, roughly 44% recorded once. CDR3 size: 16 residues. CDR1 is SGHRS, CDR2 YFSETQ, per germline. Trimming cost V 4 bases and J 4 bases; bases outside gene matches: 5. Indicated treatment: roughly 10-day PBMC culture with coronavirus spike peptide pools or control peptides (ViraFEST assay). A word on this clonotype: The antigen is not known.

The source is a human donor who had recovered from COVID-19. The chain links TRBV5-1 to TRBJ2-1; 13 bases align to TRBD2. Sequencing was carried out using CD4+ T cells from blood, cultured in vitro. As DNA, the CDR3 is TGCGCCAGCAGCCCGGGACTAGCGGGGTCTTACAATGAGCAGTTCTTC. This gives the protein CASSPGLAGSYNEQFF.